This T cell receptor (beta chain) came from a study of post-analysis software for immune sequencing data. Across the study: Relapsing-remitting, secondary progressive and progressive-relapsing forms of multiple sclerosis all featured among disease courses. Study-wide findings and caveats: Five TRBV segments, TRBV5-6, TRBV5-1 and TRBV20-1 among them, were found more frequent in patients than controls. Strong co-clustering by F measure linked samples that shared a preparation batch. A significant reduction in normalized Chao1 diversity was observed in multiple sclerosis patients versus controls.

The library was made from cDNA and included unique molecular identifiers. Each sample of roughly 1 to 11 million input T cells yielded about 500,000 cDNA molecules, so each molecule approximated one T cell. MiXCR, applied by TCRdb to the PCR reads, yields one record per CDR3 protein. The sample lists a few hundred thousand distinct CDR3 sequences; roughly 30% were seen once. As to this clonotype: Its antigen is undetermined.

Germline V lookup: CDR1 SQVTM, CDR2 ANQGSEA. Unmatched junction bases numbered 6, after V lost 4 bases and J lost 3 bases. CDR3 length: 16 residues. V is TRBV29-1 and J is TRBJ2-1; 13 bases map to TRBD2. The sample was blood. The sequence derives from a girl aged 10 to 17 with multiple sclerosis. CDR3 sequence reads: CSVGRLAGGFYNEQFF. The CDR3 DNA sequence: TGCAGCGTTGGGCGACTAGCGGGGGGCTTCTACAATGAGCAGTTCTTC.